The 12 T cell receptor beta chains below come from one sample, sequenced in a study of Tregs in tolerant kidney transplant recipients. This table comes from immunoSEQ multiplex PCR, and its TCRdb copy is limited to in-frame clones, with some not included. The repertoire holds 85,000 to 95,000 clones, with around nine tenths as singletons. Sequencing was performed on CD8+ T cells from blood. These receptors were collected from a human donor in good health.

The V call is TRBV5-8, the J call TRBJ2-2; TRBD1 matches at 8 bases. V shed 1 base and J 6 bases; nucleotides not matched to a gene: 20. The CDR3 contains 20 residues. Germline CDR1 reads SGHTS; CDR2 reads YDEGEE. CDR3 sequence: CASSLLVWGTGQRLPGELFF. The CDR3 DNA reads as TGTGCCAGCAGCTTGTTGGTTTGGGGGACAGGCCAGAGATTGCCCGGGGAGCTGTTTTTT.

The chain carries TRBV9 and TRBJ2-2; TRBD2 is a possible D gene (5 bases). V was pared by 1 base and J by 7 bases, with 17 bases between. Germline V gene lookup returns CDR1 SGDLS and CDR2 YYNGEE. The CDR3 is 16 amino acids. CDR3 DNA: TGTGCCAGCAGCGTATTGGTGGAGGTTGCGGGCGGGGAGCTGTTTTTT. This codes for CASSVLVEVAGGELFF.

This chain uses TRBV27 with TRBJ1-1, with TRBD1 identical over 11 bases. J gave up 4 bases and V 4 bases, and 5 bases lay outside the gene matches. CDR3 size: 15 residues. Germline CDR1 reads MNHEY; CDR2 reads SMNVEV (reference sequence). The CDR3 region has the DNA TGTGCCAGCAGTTCGACGGACAGGGGGCCCACTGAAGCTTTCTTT. Its protein is CASSSTDRGPTEAFF.

This rearrangement joins TRBV11-3 to TRBJ2-2, with 7 bases matching TRBD1. V trimming: 4 bases; J trimming: 1 base; junction bases outside the gene matches: 3. The CDR3 length is 15 residues. Germline-derived CDR1 and CDR2 are SGHNT and YENEEA. The CDR3 sequence: CASSSWDRNTGELFF. The CDR3 DNA is TGTGCCAGCAGCTCCTGGGACAGGAACACCGGGGAGCTGTTTTTT.

CDR3: CASSPRTDTQYF. The CDR3 DNA reads as TGTGCCAGCAGCCCAAGGACAGATACGCAGTATTTT. The chain couples TRBV27 to TRBJ2-3; D unclear. CDR1 and CDR2 (germline): MNHEY, SMNVEV (reference sequence). V lost 6 bases, J lost 3 bases, and 7 bases lay in between. This CDR3 is built from 12 residues.

The chain joins TRBV14 to TRBJ2-1; 15 bases match TRBD2. Trimming removed 4 bases from V and 4 bases from J; junction bases left unmatched: 5. The CDR3 runs 17 residues. Germline CDR1 and CDR2: SGHDN and FVKESK. As DNA, the CDR3 is TGTGCCAGCAGCCTTGGACTAGCGGGAGGGCCTTACAATGAGCAGTTCTTC. Its translation is CASSLGLAGGPYNEQFF.

The chain links TRBV18 to TRBJ1-5; 7 nucleotides agree with TRBD1. With V trimmed by 3 bases and J by 0 bases, 11 bases remained unmatched. Germline V gene sequence: CDR1 KGHSH, CDR2 LQKENI. CDR3 size: 18 residues. The CDR3 here is CASSPAGTGDLSNQPQHF. DNA of the CDR3: TGTGCCAGCTCACCGGCCGGTACAGGGGATCTTAGCAATCAGCCCCAGCATTTT.

The rearrangement links TRBV14 to TRBJ2-7, with a weak D call TRBD2 (5 bases). Germline V gene lookup returns CDR1 SGHDN and CDR2 FVKESK. V lost 0 bases to trimming and J lost 1 base, with 19 bases between them. This CDR3 spans 18 amino acids. The CDR3 DNA follows: TGTGCCAGCAGCCAAGATCGGATCGGGCTAGCTGGGTCCTACGAGCAGTACTTC. Amino acid sequence: CASSQDRIGLAGSYEQYF.

This chain links TRBV12-5 with TRBJ2-5; tentatively, D is TRBD1 (5 bases). V lost 5 bases to trimming and J lost 5 bases, with 12 bases between them. This CDR3 comprises 13 residues. Germline values: CDR1 LGHNT, CDR2 FRNRAP. The CDR3 reads CASGSSGSETQYF. The DNA for the CDR3 is TGTGCTAGTGGTAGCTCAGGGTCCGAGACCCAGTACTTC.

This clone was seen a few times. The V and J genes are TRBV4-1 and TRBJ2-4, with a weak D call TRBD2 (6 bases). The CDR3 runs 15 residues. V was clipped by 0 bases and J by 8 bases, with 14 bases between them. Germline loops: CDR1 MGHRA, CDR2 YSYEKL. The CDR3 region is CASSQERKGGDIQYF. The CDR3 DNA reads as TGCGCCAGCAGCCAAGAACGAAAGGGCGGGGACATTCAGTACTTC.

The table lists this clone with a count of one. The chain carries TRBV7-8 and TRBJ2-3, with 7 bases identical to TRBD1. CDR3 size: 15 residues. V lost 3 bases, J lost 2 bases, and 5 bases stayed unmatched. CDR1 is SGHVS, CDR2 FQNEAQ, per germline. The CDR3 is CASSFTGANTDTQYF. The CDR3, as DNA: TGTGCCAGCAGCTTTACAGGGGCGAACACAGATACGCAGTATTTT.

The genes are TRBV19 and TRBJ2-1; 9 bases agree with TRBD2. V shed 7 bases and J 0 bases; nucleotides not matched to a gene: 4. The CDR3 has 15 amino acids. The germline gives CDR1 LNHDA, CDR2 SQIVND (reference sequence). In DNA, the CDR3 is TGTGCCAGTACGATTAGCGGGAGCTCCTACAATGAGCAGTTCTTC. It codes for CASTISGSSYNEQFF.